This T cell receptor beta chain came from a study of HIV-infected patients and healthy controls. The repertoire came from unfractionated whole blood and reflected all unsorted peripheral T cells. This CDR3 comprises 16 residues. Germline lookup yields CDR1 SGHVS and CDR2 FQNEAQ. V gave up 1 base and J gave up 5 bases, with 17 bases separating them. cDNA was made from 400 to 500 ng RNA using alpha and beta constant primers. Separate chain-specific third strand synthesis with multiplexing indices produced the alpha and beta libraries. MiXCR, applied by TCRdb to the 5' RACE reads, yields one record per CDR3 protein. The table shows some 8,600 distinct CDR3 sequences, with roughly 6.1% occurring only once. This clonotype came up many times.

Sequenced here: blood, sampled before antiretroviral therapy. This sequence was found in an adult with HIV infection. This chain links TRBV7-8 with TRBJ1-2, with D perhaps matching TRBD1 (6 bases). As DNA, the CDR3 is TGTGCCAGCAGCTTAGGAGGCAGGGGTGGGGGTTATGGCTACACCTTC. Translation: CASSLGGRGGGYGYTF.